A single sample gave rise to the 14 T cell receptor beta chains below, sequenced in a study of CD8+CD57+ T cells in acquired aplastic anemia. The study profiled TCR beta VDJ and CDR3 using genomic DNA as template. MiXCR, run by TCRdb on the reads, gives a single entry per CDR3 protein. The sample contains about 260,000 distinct CDR3 sequences, roughly 82% of which appear only once. An expansion of CD8+CD57+ cells by flow cytometry had been shown in patients chosen for sequencing. The specimen sequenced was sorted CD4+, CD8+, or CD8+CD57+ T cells (not recorded which) from PBMCs. These TCRs come from a human donor with aplastic anemia.

This chain joins TRBV10-3 and TRBJ2-1; no firm D call. CDR3 length equals 11 residues. Germline CDR1 reads ENHRY; CDR2 reads SYGVKD. Trimming stripped 7 bases from V and 7 bases from J, with 8 bases between. In DNA form, the CDR3 reads TGTGCCATCACGGACGGGAATGAGCAGTTCTTC. Translated: CAITDGNEQFF.

Concerning this clonotype: No conserved phenylalanine or tryptophan ends this CDR3, so it is likely a read error. The DNA is omitted, as the CDR3 cannot be located on it reliably, and the CDR3 follows TCRdb's listing. The chain employs TRBV7-2 and TRBJ2-3; whether TRBD1, the table's D call, matches the DNA was not checked. The CDR3 numbers 13 amino acids, ends counted. Germline V gene data show CDR1 as SGHTA and CDR2 as FQGNSA. The CDR3 here is CASSLTGGADYYY.

On this clonotype itself: As the CDR3 is not closed by the conserved phenylalanine or tryptophan, this likely results from a read error. The chain combines TRBV7-8 with TRBJ2-3, with D perhaps TRBD1 or TRBD2 (6 bases each). The CDR3 loop spans 13 amino acids. Germline loops: CDR1 SGHVS, CDR2 FQNEAQ. CDR3 coding DNA: TGCGCCAGCAGGGACGGGGGCGCAGGTACTCAGTATTTG. This codes for CASRDGGAGTQYL.

Of note for this clonotype: A read error may produce the germline difference seen at one junction end. This chain links TRBV29-1 with TRBJ2-3; the D gene could be TRBD1 or TRBD2 (5 bases each). The length of the CDR3 is 14 residues. Germline V gives CDR1 SQVTM, CDR2 ANQGSEA. In DNA form, the CDR3 reads TGCAGCGTCGGTTGGCAGGGCGGTGGGGAGACCCAGTATTTC. Translated, it gives CSVGWQGGGETQYF.

Regarding this clonotype: No conserved phenylalanine or tryptophan ends this CDR3, so it is likely a read error. The J gene is TRBJ2-5, the V gene TRBV7-9, with D possibly TRBD2 on 7 matching bases. The length of the CDR3 is 15 residues. From germline, CDR1 is SEHNR and CDR2 FQNEAQ (reference sequence). Between the trimmed V and J ends, which lost 5 bases and 7 bases, there was a span of 20 bases. The DNA for the CDR3 is TGTGCCAGCAGCCCAGGAGTGGGGGGGCGGGTGACCCAGTACTCC. As protein: CASSPGVGGRVTQYS.

The chain combines TRBV7-2 with TRBJ2-7; D might be TRBD1 (5 bases). V was clipped by 3 bases and J by 8 bases, with 14 bases between them. CDR3 length equals 13 residues. Germline V lookup: CDR1 SGHTA, CDR2 FQGNSA. CDR3 bases: TGTGCCAGCAGCTTGTCCAATCTGGGGCAGCAGTACTTC. As protein: CASSLSNLGQQYF.

As regards this clonotype: At one end the junction does not follow the germline gene, possibly because of a read error. This chain uses TRBV7-2 with TRBJ1-2, with D possibly TRBD1 on 5 matching bases. This CDR3 has 15 residues. The germline V gene has CDR1 SGHTA and CDR2 FQGNSA. CDR3 coding DNA: TGTGCCAGCAGCTTAGTAGGGACTAGCGGAGATGGCCACACCTTC. It codes for CASSLVGTSGDGHTF.

This clonotype came up a few times. The chain combines TRBV7-8 with TRBJ1-1, with D unclear. The V gene lost 0 bases and the J gene lost 11 bases, with 19 bases spanning the gap. CDR1 SGHVS and CDR2 FQNEAQ come from the germline V gene. This CDR3 contains 15 residues. The CDR3 loop reads CASSLARGRNTEAFF. The CDR3, as DNA: TGTGCCAGCAGCTTAGCTCGAGGACGCAACACGGAGGCTTTCTTT.

J is TRBJ2-7 and V is TRBV7-8; D call uncertain. The CDR3 has 18 residues. The germline gives CDR1 SGHVS, CDR2 FQNEAQ. V lost 0 bases to trimming and J lost 4 bases, with 22 bases between them. CDR3 in amino acids: CASSLAGDPDTQYYEQYV. CDR3 bases: TGTGCCAGCAGCTTAGCTGGAGACCCCGATACGCAGTATTACGAGCAGTACGTC.

Concerning this clonotype itself: Germline is not matched at one junction end, which may reflect a read error. This chain links TRBV7-8 with TRBJ2-7, with a weak D call TRBD2 (6 bases). The CDR3 contains 14 residues. The germline gives CDR1 SGHVS, CDR2 FQNEAQ. The CDR3 loop reads CASSFGGGPDAQYF. The CDR3 nucleotides are TGTGCCAGCAGCTTCGGGGGAGGTCCCGACGCGCAGTATTTC.

The chain employs TRBV7-9 and TRBJ2-1; 9 bases are shared with TRBD2. The J segment lost 14 bases and the V segment lost 3 bases, leaving 14 bases of the junction unmatched. Germline CDR1 and CDR2: SEHNR and FQNEAQ (reference sequence). The CDR3 spans 15 residues. The CDR3 DNA is TGTGCCAGCAGCTTTCAAAGAAGCGGGGGGAGCGGGGAGTTCTTC. Protein: CASSFQRSGGSGEFF. Filled out from reference TRBV7-9 and TRBJ2-1, the complete variable domain reads DTGVSQNPRHKITKRGQNVTFRCDPISEHNRLYWYRQTLGQGPEFLTYFQNEAQLEKSRLLSDRFSAERPKGSFSTLEIQRTEQGDSAMYLCASSFQRSGGSGEFFGPGTRLTVL.

This chain joins TRBV7-2 and TRBJ2-3; D remains unclear. Trimming stripped 2 bases from V and 10 bases from J, with 19 bases between. Germline CDR1 reads SGHTA; CDR2 reads FQGNSA. This CDR3 has 15 residues. CDR3 nucleotide sequence: TGTGCCAGCAGCTTAACTGGCGGTCGCGGTGCGCCGCAGTATTTT. Amino acid sequence: CASSLTGGRGAPQYF.

This clonotype was seen only once. At one of its ends the junction is not consistent with the germline gene, which may arise from a read error. The rearrangement uses TRBV9 and TRBJ2-1; tentatively, D is TRBD1 (5 bases). There are 13 residues in the CDR3. Germline V gives CDR1 SGDLS, CDR2 YYNGEE. For the CDR3, the DNA is TGTGCCAGCAGCCATGGGGCAGGGCATACTGAAGCTTTC. This codes for CASSHGAGHTEAF.

This clonotype was observed a few times. A much larger clone sits a single nucleotide away, making a read error possible. The chain employs TRBV6-2 or TRBV6-3 and TRBJ2-2; a possible D gene is TRBD2 (5 bases). The CDR3 runs to 13 residues. CDR1 is MNHEY and CDR2 is SVGEGT in the germline V gene. The CDR3 protein is CASSALGSGELLF. The DNA of the CDR3 is TGTGCCAGCAGTGCACTAGGATCCGGGGAGCTGCTTTTT.